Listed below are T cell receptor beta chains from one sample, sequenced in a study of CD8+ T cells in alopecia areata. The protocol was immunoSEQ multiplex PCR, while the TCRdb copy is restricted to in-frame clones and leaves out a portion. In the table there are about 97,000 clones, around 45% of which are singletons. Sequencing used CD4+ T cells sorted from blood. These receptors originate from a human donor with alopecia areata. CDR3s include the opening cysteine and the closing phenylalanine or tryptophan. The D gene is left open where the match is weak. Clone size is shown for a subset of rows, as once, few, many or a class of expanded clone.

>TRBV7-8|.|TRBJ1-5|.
CASSLRELNSNQPQHF
TGTGCCAGCAGCTTACGGGAATTAAATAGCAATCAGCCCCAGCATTTT
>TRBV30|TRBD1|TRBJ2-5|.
CAWSLLQGAQETQYF
TGTGCCTGGAGCCTATTACAGGGGGCGCAAGAGACCCAGTACTTC
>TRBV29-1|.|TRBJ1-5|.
CSVGDADQPQHF
TGCAGCGTTGGGGACGCGGATCAGCCCCAGCATTTT
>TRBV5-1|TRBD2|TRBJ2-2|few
CASSSSGLASGELFF
TGCGCCAGCAGCTCTTCGGGACTAGCTTCCGGGGAGCTGTTTTTT
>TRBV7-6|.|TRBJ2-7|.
CASSYGVTYEQYF
TGTGCCAGCAGCTATGGGGTGACCTACGAGCAGTACTTC
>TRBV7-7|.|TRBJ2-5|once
CASSLERAGPSETQYF
TGTGCTAGCAGCTTAGAAAGGGCCGGCCCGTCAGAGACCCAGTACTTC
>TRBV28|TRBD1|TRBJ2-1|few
CASTIPGQGLNEQFF
TGTGCCAGCACCATCCCGGGACAGGGCTTGAATGAGCAGTTCTTC
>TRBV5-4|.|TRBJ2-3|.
CASSSGGVGDTQYF
TGTGCCAGCAGCTCTGGGGGAGTAGGTGATACGCAGTATTTT
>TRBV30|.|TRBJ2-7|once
CAGKTLQGSEQYF
TGTGCCGGGAAGACCCTTCAGGGAAGCGAGCAGTACTTC
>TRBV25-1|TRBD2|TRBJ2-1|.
CASRSGLAGAGEQFF
TGTGCCAGCAGATCTGGACTAGCGGGAGCAGGTGAGCAGTTCTTC
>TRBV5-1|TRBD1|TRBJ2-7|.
CATADRQGHEQYF
TGCGCCACGGCCGACAGACAGGGTCACGAGCAGTACTTC
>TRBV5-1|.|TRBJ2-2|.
CASSLQLLNTGELFF
TGCGCCAGCAGCTTACAGCTACTTAACACCGGGGAGCTGTTTTTT
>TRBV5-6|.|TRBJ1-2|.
CASSFENRRPNYGYTF
TGTGCCAGCAGCTTTGAAAACAGGAGACCTAACTATGGCTACACCTTC
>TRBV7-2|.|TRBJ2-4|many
CASSFGRGGSKNIQYF
TGTGCCAGCAGCTTCGGCAGGGGAGGGTCAAAAAACATTCAGTACTTC
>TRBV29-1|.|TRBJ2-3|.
CSVEIRQGTDTQYF
TGCAGCGTTGAAATTCGACAAGGCACAGATACGCAGTATTTT